Below are 25 T cell receptor beta chains sequenced from a single sample in a study of blood T cell repertoires in COVID-19 (dated by TCRdb to 2019 to 2021). The library was prepared using the immunoSEQ multiplex PCR assay. In TCRdb, the immuneACCESS table is reduced to in-frame sequences with V and J assigned. These tables do not hold every clone; where another copy was compared, an unresolved V gene accounts for under half, and the others remain unexplained. Here the sample has 140,000 to 150,000 clones; around 86% occur a single time. The top ten constitute roughly 12% of the sample. Sequenced sample: PBMCs or T cells enriched from blood (not recorded which). These receptors were taken from a man aged 55 to 70 who had recovered from COVID-19.

This chain links TRBV10-2 with TRBJ1-1; D is undetermined. V dropped 8 bases and J dropped 1 base, with 14 bases sitting between them. The CDR3 has 14 amino acids. Germline values: CDR1 WSHSY, CDR2 SAAADI. CDR3 in amino acids: CASSPRSRNTEAFF. Here the CDR3 DNA reads TGCGCCAGCTCCCCGAGAAGTCGGAACACTGAAGCTTTCTTT.

This chain uses TRBV5-1 with TRBJ2-2; 7 bases fit TRBD1. The V and J ends lost 4 bases and 8 bases, in that order; junction bases with no gene match: 14. Germline CDR1 is SGHRS and CDR2 is YFSETQ. CDR3 length equals 16 residues. The CDR3 protein is CASSVLQGPAGGELFF. The CDR3 DNA is TGCGCCAGCAGCGTTTTACAGGGGCCCGCAGGGGGGGAGCTGTTTTTT.

Regarding this clone: The junction and the germline gene differ at one end; a read error may be behind it. This chain uses TRBV9 with TRBJ2-3; D is unclear. In germline, CDR1 is SGDLS, CDR2 YYNGEE. CDR3 size: 17 residues. CDR3 DNA sequence: TGTGCCAACAGCGTAGTTTCACAACCTCGTTTCACAGATACGCAGTATTTT. Translating gives CANSVVSQPRFTDTQYF.

V is TRBV3-1 (or the pseudogene TRBV3-2) and J is TRBJ1-4; 9 bases agree with TRBD1. Trimming took 3 bases from V and 8 from J; bases not matched to a gene: 4. From germline, CDR1 is LGHDT and CDR2 YNNKEL (reference sequence). The CDR3 loop spans 14 amino acids. The CDR3 loop is CASSHGQGSEKLFF. CDR3 nucleotide sequence: TGTGCCAGCAGCCACGGACAGGGGAGCGAAAAACTGTTTTTT.

Comments on this clone: Because the CDR3 is missing its conserved closing phenylalanine or tryptophan, this is likely a read error. The DNA is left out, because the CDR3 cannot be placed on it with certainty; the CDR3 is given as TCRdb lists it. This chain links TRBV28 with TRBJ1-1; TRBD1 is the table's D call and was not checked against the DNA. The CDR3 has 12 residues if both end residues are counted. Germline CDR1 MDHEN, CDR2 SYDVKM. CDR3 sequence reads: CASSLGTGGPKY.

CDR3 in DNA: TGTGCCAGCAGCCCCGCGGGGGATCAGCCCCAGCATTTT. It yields the protein CASSPAGDQPQHF. The rearrangement uses TRBV12-3 or TRBV12-4 and TRBJ1-5; D may be TRBD1 (5 bases). The CDR3 is made up of 13 amino acids. Trimming cost V 6 bases and J 5 bases, with 11 bases left between them.

Only a few counts were recorded for this clone. The chain uses TRBV3-1 (or the pseudogene TRBV3-2) and TRBJ1-2, with D perhaps TRBD1 (6 bases). Trimming took off 0 bases at V and 5 bases at J, with 13 bases between the two ends. The V gene's germline CDR1 is LGHDT and CDR2 YNNKEL (reference sequence). CDR3 length: 15 residues. In DNA form, the CDR3 reads TGTGCCAGCAGCCAAGATTGGGGGACACGGTATGGCTACACCTTC. Its protein is CASSQDWGTRYGYTF.

The chain joins TRBV27 to TRBJ2-3; 11 positions match TRBD1. The V and J ends lost 10 bases and 0 bases, in that order; junction bases with no gene match: 3. There are 14 residues in the CDR3. The germline CDR1 and CDR2 sequences are MNHEY and SMNVEV (reference sequence). As DNA, the CDR3 is TGTGCCACCGGACAGGGGGCCAGCACAGATACGCAGTATTTT. Its translation: CATGQGASTDTQYF.

The chain links TRBV6-5 to TRBJ2-2; D may be TRBD1 (6 bases). Germline assignment: CDR1 MNHEY and CDR2 SVGAGI. V gave up 8 bases and J gave up 2 bases, with 12 bases separating them. The CDR3 loop spans 14 amino acids. CDR3: CASGPGDNTGELFF. The CDR3 bases are TGTGCCAGCGGGCCAGGGGACAACACCGGGGAGCTGTTTTTT.

The rearrangement uses TRBV2 and TRBJ2-7; a weak D match, TRBD2 (6 bases). Germline CDR1 reads SNHLY; CDR2 reads FYNNEI. Trimming took off 7 bases at V and 6 bases at J, with 16 bases between the two ends. CDR3 length equals 13 residues. The CDR3 DNA reads TGTGCCAGCAACGGGAGAGGGGCGGGCGAGCAGTACTTC. The encoded protein is CASNGRGAGEQYF.

As concerns this clone: An end of the junction differs from the germline gene, which may be a read error. The chain carries TRBV9 and TRBJ1-2, with D unresolved. This CDR3 has 12 residues. The germline CDR1 and CDR2 sequences are SGDLS and YYNGEE. This CDR3 reads CASSPRPRSVAF. As DNA, the CDR3 is TGTGCCAGCAGCCCCCGCCCGCGTTCCGTCGCCTTC.

The V call is TRBV30, the J call TRBJ2-1; D uncertain. Germline V gives CDR1 GTSNPN, CDR2 SVGIG (reference sequence). Trimming shortened V by 3 bases and J by 8 bases, and 14 bases separated the two germline ends. This CDR3 spans 13 amino acids. The CDR3: CAWSRAQPYEQFF. The CDR3 nucleotides are TGTGCCTGGAGCCGAGCCCAACCCTATGAGCAGTTCTTC.

The chain carries TRBV11-2 and TRBJ1-3; D is unresolved. The CDR3 spans 15 residues. Germline-derived CDR1 and CDR2 are SGHAT and FQNNGV. Deletions cut 2 bases from V and 0 bases from J, with 8 bases between. The CDR3 sequence: CASSLSVRSGNTIYF. In DNA form, the CDR3 reads TGTGCCAGCAGCTTATCAGTCCGCTCTGGAAACACCATATATTTT.

The V gene is TRBV6-6, the J gene TRBJ2-7; perhaps TRBD1 as D (6 bases). The CDR3 covers 14 residues. CDR1 and CDR2 (germline): MNHNY, SVGAGI (reference sequence). V was trimmed by 0 bases and J by 2 bases, leaving 8 bases between them. CDR3 protein: CASSYSTGTYEQYF. CDR3 bases: TGTGCCAGCAGTTACTCGACAGGCACCTACGAGCAGTACTTC.

V and J are TRBV6-5 and TRBJ2-1, with D uncertain. The CDR3 runs 11 residues. Germline CDR1 is MNHEY and CDR2 is SVGAGI. V gave up 4 bases and J gave up 8 bases, with 6 bases separating them. CDR3 in DNA: TGTGCCAGCAGTTCCCGGGATGAGCAGTTCTTC. Residues: CASSSRDEQFF.

In this sample, this clone turned up once. The V call is TRBV28, the J call TRBJ1-6; D is perhaps TRBD1 (6 bases). Germline lookup yields CDR1 MDHEN and CDR2 SYDVKM. Trimming cost V 3 bases and J 3 bases, with 9 bases left between them. The CDR3 has 15 amino acids. CDR3: CASSFRGFYNSPLHF. DNA for the CDR3: TGTGCCAGCAGTTTCAGGGGCTTCTATAATTCACCCCTCCACTTT.

The chain couples TRBV2 to TRBJ1-5; no clear D gene. Per germline, CDR1 SNHLY and CDR2 FYNNEI. Trimming shortened V by 7 bases and J by 2 bases, and 6 bases separated the two germline ends. The CDR3 covers 12 residues. The CDR3 protein is CASTYGNQPQHF. For the CDR3, the DNA is TGTGCCAGCACCTATGGCAATCAGCCCCAGCATTTT.

The genes are TRBV27 and TRBJ2-5, with D tentatively TRBD1 (6 bases). Germline V lookup: CDR1 MNHEY, CDR2 SMNVEV (reference sequence). V was trimmed by 5 bases and J by 2 bases, leaving 12 bases between them. The CDR3 totals 14 residues. The CDR3 bases are TGTGCCAGCAGTCCGCGGACAGTACAAGAGACCCAGTACTTC. Amino acids: CASSPRTVQETQYF.

This clone was seen once. The V and J genes are TRBV11-1 and TRBJ2-3; TRBD2 matches at 7 bases. J lost 8 bases, V lost 5 bases, and 4 bases had no gene match. CDR1 is SGHAT and CDR2 is FQDESV in the germline V gene (reference sequence). The CDR3 runs to 12 residues. The chain's CDR3 is CASSAGLGTQYF. Written as DNA, the CDR3 is TGTGCCAGCAGCGCCGGACTAGGTACGCAGTATTTT.

The rearrangement links TRBV18 to TRBJ2-2, with D possibly TRBD1 on 5 matching bases. This CDR3 is built from 14 residues. Germline V gene sequence: CDR1 KGHSH, CDR2 LQKENI. V dropped 2 bases and J dropped 1 base, with 5 bases sitting between them. CDR3 region: CASSPTGNTGELFF. CDR3 in DNA: TGTGCCAGCTCACCAACAGGGAACACCGGGGAGCTGTTTTTT.

The J gene is TRBJ1-2, the V gene TRBV3-1 (or the pseudogene TRBV3-2); 8 nucleotides align to TRBD1. This CDR3 has 14 amino acids. Germline-derived CDR1 and CDR2 are LGHDT and YNNKEL (reference sequence). J was trimmed by 5 bases and V by 5 bases; bases with no gene match: 7. The CDR3 reads CASSYKQGEYGYTF. CDR3 coding DNA: TGTGCCAGCAGCTATAAACAGGGGGAATATGGCTACACCTTC.

V usage is TRBV28 and J usage is TRBJ1-2, with TRBD1 as a possible D gene (5 bases). Germline-derived CDR1 and CDR2 are MDHEN and SYDVKM. The CDR3 has 13 residues. The V gene lost 5 bases and the J gene lost 6 bases, with 13 bases spanning the gap. Here the CDR3 reads CASSTGSIDGYTF. CDR3 nucleotide sequence: TGTGCCAGCAGTACAGGATCTATTGATGGCTACACCTTC.

V usage is TRBV19 and J usage is TRBJ2-2, with 11 bases fitting TRBD1. Germline values: CDR1 LNHDA, CDR2 SQIVND (reference sequence). J lost 0 bases, V lost 4 bases, and 1 base had no gene match. The CDR3 extends over 16 amino acids. DNA for the CDR3: TGTGCCAGTAGTAAGGGACAGGGGGCGAACACCGGGGAGCTGTTTTTT. It translates to CASSKGQGANTGELFF. Drawing the rest from reference TRBV19 and TRBJ2-2, the complete variable domain is DGGITQSPKYLFRKEGQNVTLSCEQNLNHDAMYWYRQDPGQGLRLIYYSQIVNDFQKGDIAEGYSVSREKKESFPLTVTSAQKNPTAFYLCASSKGQGANTGELFFGEGSRLTVL.

The DNA for the CDR3 is TGTGCCAGCAGTCGGACAGGCGGAACCGGGGAGCTGTTTTTT. Its protein product is CASSRTGGTGELFF. This chain connects TRBV6-5 to TRBJ2-2, with 7 bases fitting TRBD1. CDR3 size: 14 residues. Unmatched junction bases numbered 5, after V lost 5 bases and J lost 5 bases. Germline V lookup: CDR1 MNHEY, CDR2 SVGAGI.

J is TRBJ1-6 and V is TRBV2, with 7 bases matching TRBD1. Germline V gene data show CDR1 as SNHLY and CDR2 as FYNNEI. The CDR3 consists of 13 residues. Trimming took 9 bases from V and 10 from J; bases not matched to a gene: 9. The CDR3 is CASAGTADSPLHF. In DNA, the CDR3 is TGTGCCAGTGCCGGGACAGCAGACTCACCCCTCCACTTT.